These 8 T cell receptor beta chains share one sample of origin, sequenced in a study of T cell repertoires in cytomegalovirus infection. One entry per CDR3 protein, called by TCRdb with MiXCR from the reads. There are about 570,000 distinct CDR3 sequences in the sample; almost 40% occur only once, and 48% lies in the top ten. No cognate antigen is known for these TCRs. Sequencing was performed on cultured PBMCs, taken from culture after CMV antigen stimulation. The receptors originated from a human donor in good health (CMV status not recorded). Some clones in this sample may be carry-over from other donors' samples.

This clonotype was seen a handful of times. The CDR3 protein is CAGGTSGSAGELFF. The CDR3 region has the DNA TGTGCCGGAGGGACTAGCGGATCCGCCGGGGAGCTGTTTTTT. The chain recombines TRBV7-9 with TRBJ2-2, with 11 bases matching TRBD2. Trimming cost V 11 bases and J 6 bases; bases outside gene matches: 8. The CDR3 length is 14 residues. Looked up from germline, CDR1 is SEHNR and CDR2 is FQNEAQ (reference sequence).

The CDR3 loop reads CASSLGTSRMNEQFF. CDR3 in DNA: TGCGCCAGCAGCCTCGGGACTAGCCGAATGAATGAGCAGTTCTTC. The chain uses TRBV5-1 and TRBJ2-1; 9 bases map to TRBD2. The germline V gene has CDR1 SGHRS and CDR2 YFSETQ. The length of the CDR3 is 15 residues. V was clipped by 4 bases and J by 7 bases; unmatched bases: 9.

Only one count was recorded for this clonotype. J is TRBJ2-3 and V is TRBV29-1; the match to TRBD2 covers 13 bases. The CDR3 totals 15 residues. Trimming cost V 7 bases and J 0 bases; bases outside gene matches: 4. Germline lookup yields CDR1 SQVTM and CDR2 ANQGSEA. The DNA of the CDR3 is TGCAGCGCCAGGACTAGCGGGGGTAGCACAGATACGCAGTATTTT. Encoded protein: CSARTSGGSTDTQYF.

V and J are TRBV11-2 and TRBJ2-1, with D possibly TRBD2 on 7 matching bases. V lost 1 base and J 0 bases, leaving 16 bases between the germline ends. The CDR3 is 18 residues long. Germline CDR1 reads SGHAT; CDR2 reads FQNNGV. CDR3 loop: CASSLGRGGRRSYNEQFF. In DNA form, the CDR3 reads TGTGCCAGCAGCTTAGGTAGGGGGGGTCGGCGCTCCTACAATGAGCAGTTCTTC.

This chain links TRBV12-3 or TRBV12-4 with TRBJ2-3; D call uncertain. This CDR3 spans 15 amino acids. The germline V and J ends were trimmed by 6 bases and 3 bases, with 16 bases remaining between them. CDR3 bases: TGTGCCAGCAGCCCTGGTAGCAGTGGTACAGATACGCAGTATTTT. Translation gives CASSPGSSGTDTQYF.

V is TRBV10-3 and J is TRBJ2-5, with 7 bases identical to TRBD1. Germline loops: CDR1 ENHRY, CDR2 SYGVKD. The CDR3 runs 15 residues. V lost 10 bases to trimming and J lost 2 bases; unmatched junction nucleotides: 13. The CDR3 DNA sequence: TGTGCCACCGGAGAACCACAGGGGCGTCAAGAGACCCAGTACTTC. This encodes CATGEPQGRQETQYF.

This chain links TRBV9 with TRBJ2-2; TRBD2 aligns across 12 bases. The length of the CDR3 is 15 residues. Germline loops: CDR1 SGDLS, CDR2 YYNGEE. V was pared by 1 base and J by 5 bases, with 0 bases of the junction left unmatched. CDR3: CASSVLAGGTGELFF. CDR3 nucleotide sequence: TGTGCCAGCAGCGTACTAGCGGGAGGGACCGGGGAGCTGTTTTTT.

The chain combines TRBV4-1 with TRBJ2-3, with a tentative D call TRBD1 (6 bases). This CDR3 comprises 16 residues. Looked up from germline, CDR1 is MGHRA and CDR2 is YSYEKL. The V end was cut by 0 bases, the J end by 1 base, with 11 bases between. The CDR3 spells CASSQERGWRTDTQYF. The CDR3 bases are TGCGCCAGCAGCCAAGAGAGGGGGTGGCGCACAGATACGCAGTATTTT.